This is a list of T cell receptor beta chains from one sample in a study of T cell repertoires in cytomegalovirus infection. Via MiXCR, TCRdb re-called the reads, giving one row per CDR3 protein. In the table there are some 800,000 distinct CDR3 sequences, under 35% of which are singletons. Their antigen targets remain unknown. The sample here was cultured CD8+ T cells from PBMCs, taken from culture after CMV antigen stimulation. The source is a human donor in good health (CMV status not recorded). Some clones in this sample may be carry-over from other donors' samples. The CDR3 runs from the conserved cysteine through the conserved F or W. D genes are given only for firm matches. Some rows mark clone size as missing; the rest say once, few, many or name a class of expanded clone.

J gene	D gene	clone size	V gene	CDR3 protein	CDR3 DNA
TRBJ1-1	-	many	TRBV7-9	CASTEGWVTEAFF	TGTGCCAGCACCGAAGGTTGGGTAACTGAAGCTTTCTTT
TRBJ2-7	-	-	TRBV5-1	CVSSLEWDKHEPYEQYF	TGCGTCAGCAGCTTGGAATGGGACAAACACGAACCCTACGAGCAGTACTTC
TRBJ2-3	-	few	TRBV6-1	CASSAGGERTDTQYF	TGTGCCAGCAGTGCAGGGGGGGAACGGACAGATACGCAGTATTTT
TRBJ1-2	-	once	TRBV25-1	CASSEMGDDSYGYTF	TGTGCCAGCAGTGAAATGGGGGACGATAGCTATGGCTACACCTTC
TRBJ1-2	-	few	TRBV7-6	CASSLSVDSRYDYTF	TGTGCCAGCAGCTTATCCGTAGACAGCCGCTATGACTACACCTTC
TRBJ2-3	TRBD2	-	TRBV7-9	CASSFLAGALPGTDTQYF	TGTGCCAGCAGCTTTCTAGCGGGGGCCCTTCCTGGCACAGATACGCAGTATTTT
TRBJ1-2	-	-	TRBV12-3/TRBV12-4	CASSWGGSGGYTF	TGTGCCAGCAGCTGGGGCGGATCCGGTGGCTACACCTTC
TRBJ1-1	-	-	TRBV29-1	CSVEQGGNTEAFF	TGCAGCGTAGAACAGGGAGGGAACACTGAAGCTTTCTTT
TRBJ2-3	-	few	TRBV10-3	CAISRVSTDTQYF	TGTGCCATCAGTAGGGTGAGCACAGATACGCAGTATTTT
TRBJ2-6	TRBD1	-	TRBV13	CASSWSRDSHYSGANVLTF	TGTGCCAGCAGCTGGAGCCGGGACAGTCACTACTCTGGGGCCAACGTCCTGACTTTC
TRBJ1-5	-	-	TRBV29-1	CSVVPLSWSNQPQHF	TGCAGCGTTGTCCCCCTCTCCTGGAGCAATCAGCCCCAGCATTTT
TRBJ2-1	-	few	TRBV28	CASSVTSNYNEQFF	TGTGCCAGCAGTGTGACTAGTAACTACAATGAGCAGTTCTTC
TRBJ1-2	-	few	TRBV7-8	CASSLAAGWDGYTF	TGTGCCAGCAGCTTAGCGGCAGGGTGGGATGGCTACACCTTC
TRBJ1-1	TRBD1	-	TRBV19	CASGTGENTEAFF	TGTGCCAGTGGGACAGGGGAAAACACTGAAGCTTTCTTT
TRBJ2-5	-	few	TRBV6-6	CASSYAVLGETQYF	TGTGCCAGCAGTTACGCAGTCCTGGGAGAGACCCAGTACTTC
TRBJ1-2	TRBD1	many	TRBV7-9	CATGDRGFMGWGYTF	TGTGCCACAGGGGACAGGGGCTTCATGGGCTGGGGCTACACCTTC